This TCR beta chain derives from a study of lymphopenia after photon versus proton radiotherapy. Study-level findings and limits: After lymphocyte nadir, photon-treated repertoires showed oligoclonal expansion, especially CD8+ Temra.

In the case of this clone: Antigen unknown.

Data came from immunoSEQ multiplex PCR; TCRdb stores just in-frame clones and leaves some out. Here the sample spans 55,000 to 85,000 clones, 85% to 95% being singletons. The starting material was peripheral blood, obtained from a patient treated with photon-based radiotherapy. This TCR was recovered from a woman between 40 and 50 years old with cholangiocarcinoma.

CDR3 amino acids: CASSLVQGFSNQPQHF. The DNA of the CDR3 is TGTGCCAGCAGCTTAGTACAGGGTTTCAGCAATCAGCCCCAGCATTTT. The chain carries TRBV7-2 and TRBJ1-5; D may be TRBD1 (6 bases). The CDR3 extends over 16 amino acids. From germline, CDR1 is SGHTA and CDR2 FQGNSA. Trimming removed 1 base at V and 1 base at J, with 11 bases between.